This is a list of T cell receptor beta chains from one sample in a study of long-term antiretroviral therapy in people with HIV. The method was immunoSEQ multiplex PCR; TCRdb's version includes in-frame clones alone and lacks a portion of them. The profile shows 30,000 to 40,000 clones, 85% to 95% of them singletons. Sequenced material: unsorted PBMCs, taken around 5 years after starting antiretroviral therapy. The receptors originated from a woman in her 50s with HIV. Both conserved end residues are part of each CDR3. D genes are given only for firm matches. Some rows have no size entry. The others give once, few or many, or a class for an expanded clone.

j_gene,abundance,v_gene,len,d_gene,CDR3nt,CDR3aa
TRBJ1-1,.,TRBV4-2,16,.,TGTGCCAGCAGCCAGAGGGGTTTTTTGTGGGACACTGAAGCTTTCTTT,CASSQRGFLWDTEAFF
TRBJ1-2,.,TRBV4-1,15,TRBD1,TGCGCCAGCAGCCAAGATAGGACAGGGAGCGGTGGCTACACCTTC,CASSQDRTGSGGYTF
TRBJ1-4,.,TRBV30,15,.,TGTGCCTGGAGTGGAAGGGGTTCCTTGAATGAAAAACTGTTTTTT,CAWSGRGSLNEKLFF
TRBJ2-1,.,TRBV5-4,15,TRBD2,TGTGCCAGCAGCAGACGGACTAGCGGATACAATGAGCAGTTCTTC,CASSRRTSGYNEQFF
TRBJ2-1,.,TRBV7-3,14,.,TGTGCCAGCAGCTTAGCCGGGGTCTACAATGAGCAGTTCTTC,CASSLAGVYNEQFF
TRBJ1-6,once,TRBV6-6,13,.,TGTGCCAGCCAAGGGGGGGGGAATTCACCCCTCCACTTT,CASQGGGNSPLHF
TRBJ2-7,.,TRBV6-5,15,TRBD1,TGTGCCAGCAGTTACTCGGGACAGGGGACCTACGAGCAGTACTTC,CASSYSGQGTYEQYF
TRBJ2-1,.,TRBV19,15,.,TGTGCCAGTAGTATGGGAGGGGGGACCTTTCTTGAGCAGTTCTTC,CASSMGGGTFLEQFF
TRBJ1-2,.,TRBV20-1,10,.,TGCAGTGCTAGAGAAAATGGCTACACCTTC,CSARENGYTF
TRBJ1-2,.,TRBV5-6,16,TRBD1,TGTGCCAGCAGCCGGGGGACAGGCCTTGGCAACTATGGCTACACCTTC,CASSRGTGLGNYGYTF
TRBJ1-1,.,TRBV7-2,14,.,TGTGCCAGCAGCTGGGAAGGGGGAAGGACTGAAGCTTTCTTT,CASSWEGGRTEAFF
TRBJ1-4,.,TRBV7-9,16,TRBD1,TGTGCCAGCAGCTTGCATCAGGGGGAAGAGGCTGAAAAACTGTTTTTT,CASSLHQGEEAEKLFF
TRBJ2-2,.,TRBV15,16,TRBD2,TGTGCCACCAGCCCCCCGAGCGGGGGGATTACCGGGGAGCTGTTTTTT,CATSPPSGGITGELFF
TRBJ1-3,.,TRBV9,15,.,TGTGCCAGCAGCGTTATGGGGGCCCCTGGAAACACCATATATTTT,CASSVMGAPGNTIYF
TRBJ2-1,.,TRBV7-2,13,.,TGTGCCAGCAGGTGGGGGGAAATCTATGAGCAGTTCTTC,CASRWGEIYEQFF
TRBJ2-2,.,TRBV15,15,.,TGTGCCACCAGCAGATACACCTCGAACACCGGGGAGCTGTTTTTT,CATSRYTSNTGELFF
TRBJ2-5,.,TRBV19,13,.,TGTGCCAGTAGTATAGTGGTCCAAGAGACCCAGTACTTC,CASSIVVQETQYF
TRBJ2-7,few,TRBV5-6,14,.,TGTGCCAGCAGCTTAGCAGGGGATTCCTACGAGCAGTACTTC,CASSLAGDSYEQYF
TRBJ2-7,.,TRBV11-2,15,TRBD2,TGTGCCAGCAGCCTCGAGCGGGGGGGGTCCTACGAGCAGTACTTC,CASSLERGGSYEQYF
TRBJ1-5,.,TRBV5-5,15,TRBD1,TGTGCCAGCAGCCGGACAGGAGAGTCGAATCAGCCCCAGCATTTT,CASSRTGESNQPQHF
TRBJ1-2,once,TRBV7-8,15,.,TGTGCCAGCAGCCAAGGGTTCCGGACGGACTATGGCTACACCTTC,CASSQGFRTDYGYTF
TRBJ2-3,.,TRBV6-1,15,TRBD2,TGTGCCAGCAGTCCTAGCAGGACGGGGGGAGATACGCAGTATTTT,CASSPSRTGGDTQYF
TRBJ2-5,.,TRBV18,16,.,TGTGCCAGCTCAGCCAGGGTAACAGGAAAAGCAGAGACCCAGTACTTC,CASSARVTGKAETQYF
TRBJ2-7,.,TRBV4-2,13,.,TGTGCCAGCAGCTTTGAGGAGGCCTCCGAGCAGTACTTC,CASSFEEASEQYF
TRBJ1-5,.,TRBV10-3,13,.,TGTGCCATCAGCCTAAGTCCTACCCAGCCCCAGCATTTT,CAISLSPTQPQHF
TRBJ2-1,.,TRBV29-1,13,TRBD1,TGCAGCGTGGGACAGGGTGTCTACAATGAGCAGTTCTTC,CSVGQGVYNEQFF
TRBJ2-1,.,TRBV7-8,18,TRBD2,TGTGCCAGCAGCCTACTCAAAGGAGGACGGGGGGATTACAATGAGCAGTTCTTC,CASSLLKGGRGDYNEQFF
TRBJ2-1,few,TRBV30,16,.,TGTGCCTGGAGTGAGGCCGGGGGCGGCCCCTACAATGAGCAGTTCTTC,CAWSEAGGGPYNEQFF
TRBJ2-2,.,TRBV13,20,.,TGTGCCAGCAGTCCCACCCTTGGGCGTTCGGTTTGGGCGAACACCGGGGAGCTGTTTTTT,CASSPTLGRSVWANTGELFF
TRBJ1-6,.,TRBV27,23,.,TGTGCCAGCCCCCTCCTCGGGGTCGACCCCAATAATTCACCCCTCCACCCCTATTCACCCCTCCACTTT,CASPLLGVDPNNSPLHPYSPLHF
TRBJ2-3,.,TRBV15,16,TRBD2,TGTGCCACCAGCGCCCTAACTAGCGGGAGCACAGATACGCAGTATTTT,CATSALTSGSTDTQYF
TRBJ2-7,few,TRBV29-1,13,TRBD2,TGCAGCGTTAGGAGCGGGGGATCCTACGAGCAGTACTTC,CSVRSGGSYEQYF
TRBJ2-1,.,TRBV7-3,15,TRBD2,TGTGCCAGCAGCTCGTCGGCGGGAGACTACAATGAGCAGTTCTTC,CASSSSAGDYNEQFF
TRBJ2-5,.,TRBV11-2,15,.,TGTGCCAGCAGCCACGCCGGTGATTCGTGGGAGACCCAGTACTTC,CASSHAGDSWETQYF
TRBJ2-1,.,TRBV7-6,12,.,TGTGCCAGCAGCCCCGGACAGACGATTCAGTTCTTC,CASSPGQTIQFF
TRBJ1-2,.,TRBV6-1,15,.,TGTGCCAGCAGTGAAACATCGGGCCAGGTGGGTGGCTACACCTTC,CASSETSGQVGGYTF
TRBJ2-3,.,TRBV7-3,15,TRBD2,TGTGCCAGCAGCTTCGGACTAGCGGGTACAGATACGCAGTATTTT,CASSFGLAGTDTQYF
TRBJ2-7,.,TRBV2,13,.,TGTGCCAGCAGCCCCAGGGAACCCTACGAGCAGTACTTC,CASSPREPYEQYF
TRBJ1-1,.,TRBV19,16,.,TGTGCCAGTAGTATCGGGTCGGGGGACGGTGGGACTGAAGCTTTCTTT,CASSIGSGDGGTEAFF
TRBJ2-5,.,TRBV7-2,15,.,TGTGCCAGCACCCTTGGGGACACGGGACGAGAGACCCAGTACTTC,CASTLGDTGRETQYF
TRBJ2-7,.,TRBV30,15,.,TGTGCCTGGAGTGTAGGTAAAAAGGGATACCACGAGCAGTACTTC,CAWSVGKKGYHEQYF
TRBJ1-2,.,TRBV29-1,14,.,TGCAGCGTTGGAGGCCAGACAAAAAACTATGGCTACACCTTC,CSVGGQTKNYGYTF
TRBJ1-1,.,TRBV29-1,12,.,TGCAGCGTTGGTGGGGTGGGCACTGAAGCTTTCTTT,CSVGGVGTEAFF